The sequence of this T cell receptor (beta chain) was determined in a study of T cell repertoires in cytomegalovirus infection. Study overall: Indications of both CMV infection and matching HLA type were provided by public TCR beta signatures. General observations from the study: Cumulative public TCR beta family frequency identified CMV carriers with the relevant HLA. There were HLA-C-restricted CMV-specific TCR beta clonotypes dominating the ex vivo response.

This clonotype was recorded many times. Its antigen remains unidentified. Each CDR3 protein gets one entry after TCRdb re-called the reads with MiXCR. This table has around 320,000 distinct CDR3 sequences, 8% to 9.5% appearing once. The CDR3 extends over 16 amino acids. The trim removed 6 bases at V and 2 bases at J, leaving 6 bases unmatched. Germline values: CDR1 MNHEY, CDR2 SMNVEV (reference sequence). Material for sequencing was PBMCs. The chain links TRBV27 to TRBJ2-1; 11 nucleotides match TRBD2. The clonotype comes from a human donor in good health (CMV status not recorded). Some clones in this sample may be carry-over from other donors' samples. This CDR3 reads CASSPVLAGAYNEQFF. The CDR3 DNA is TGTGCCAGCAGCCCCGTACTAGCGGGAGCCTACAATGAGCAGTTCTTC.